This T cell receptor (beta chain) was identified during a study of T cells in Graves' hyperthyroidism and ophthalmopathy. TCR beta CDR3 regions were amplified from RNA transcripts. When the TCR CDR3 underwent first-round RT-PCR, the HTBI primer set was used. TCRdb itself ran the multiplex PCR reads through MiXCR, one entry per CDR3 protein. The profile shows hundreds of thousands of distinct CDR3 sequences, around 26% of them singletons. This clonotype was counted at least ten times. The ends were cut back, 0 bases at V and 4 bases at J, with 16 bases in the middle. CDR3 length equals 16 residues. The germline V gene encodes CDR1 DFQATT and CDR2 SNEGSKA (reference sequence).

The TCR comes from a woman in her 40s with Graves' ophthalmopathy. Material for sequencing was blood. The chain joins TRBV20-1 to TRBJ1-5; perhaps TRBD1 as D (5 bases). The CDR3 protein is CSARDPAGPRNQPQHF. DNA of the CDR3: TGCAGTGCTAGAGATCCGGCAGGGCCAAGGAATCAGCCCCAGCATTTT.